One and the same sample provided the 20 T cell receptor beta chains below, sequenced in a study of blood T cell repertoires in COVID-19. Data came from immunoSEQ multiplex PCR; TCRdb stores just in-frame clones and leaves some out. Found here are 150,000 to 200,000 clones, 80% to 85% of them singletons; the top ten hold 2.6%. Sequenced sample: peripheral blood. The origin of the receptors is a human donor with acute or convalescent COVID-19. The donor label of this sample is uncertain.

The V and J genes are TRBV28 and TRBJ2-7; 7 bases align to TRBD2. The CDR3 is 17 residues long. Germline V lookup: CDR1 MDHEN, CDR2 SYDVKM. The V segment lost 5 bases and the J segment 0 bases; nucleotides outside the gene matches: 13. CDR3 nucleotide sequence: TGTGCCAGCAGTCCTCTTGGGGAGGGCCTCAACTCCTACGAGCAGTACTTC. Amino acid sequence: CASSPLGEGLNSYEQYF.

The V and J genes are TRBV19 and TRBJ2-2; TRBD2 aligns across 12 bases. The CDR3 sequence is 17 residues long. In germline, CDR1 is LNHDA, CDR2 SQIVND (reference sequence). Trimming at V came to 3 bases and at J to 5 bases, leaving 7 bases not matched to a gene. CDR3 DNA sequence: TGTGCCAGTAGTATCCTCCGACTAGCGGGAGCGACCGGGGAGCTGTTTTTT. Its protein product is CASSILRLAGATGELFF.

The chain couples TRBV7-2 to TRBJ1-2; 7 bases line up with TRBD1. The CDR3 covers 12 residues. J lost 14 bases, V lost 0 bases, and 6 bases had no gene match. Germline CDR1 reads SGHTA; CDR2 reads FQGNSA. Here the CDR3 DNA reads TGTGCCAGCAGCTTAGCAAGGGGGCAAAAGACCTTC. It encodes CASSLARGQKTF.

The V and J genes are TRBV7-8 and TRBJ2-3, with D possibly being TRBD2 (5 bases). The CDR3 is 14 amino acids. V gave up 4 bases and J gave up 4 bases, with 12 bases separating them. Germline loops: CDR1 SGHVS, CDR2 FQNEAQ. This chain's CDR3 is CASSSGPGSDTQYF. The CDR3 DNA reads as TGTGCCAGCAGCTCGGGCCCGGGGTCAGATACGCAGTATTTT.

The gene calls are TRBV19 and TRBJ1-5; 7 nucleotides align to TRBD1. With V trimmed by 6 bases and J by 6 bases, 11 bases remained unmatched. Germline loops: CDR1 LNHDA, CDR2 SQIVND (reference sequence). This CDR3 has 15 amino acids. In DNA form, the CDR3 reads TGTGCCAGTAGGGGACAGTCCTCGGGGAGTCAGCCCCAGCATTTT. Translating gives CASRGQSSGSQPQHF.

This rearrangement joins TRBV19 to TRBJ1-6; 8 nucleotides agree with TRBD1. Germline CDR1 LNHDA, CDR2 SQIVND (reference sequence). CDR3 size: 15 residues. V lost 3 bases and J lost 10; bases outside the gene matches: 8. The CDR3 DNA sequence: TGTGCCAGTAGTATTACCCAGGGGGCCGTCTCACCCCTCCACTTT. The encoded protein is CASSITQGAVSPLHF. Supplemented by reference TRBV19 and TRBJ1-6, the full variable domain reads DGGITQSPKYLFRKEGQNVTLSCEQNLNHDAMYWYRQDPGQGLRLIYYSQIVNDFQKGDIAEGYSVSREKKESFPLTVTSAQKNPTAFYLCASSITQGAVSPLHFGNGTRLTVT.

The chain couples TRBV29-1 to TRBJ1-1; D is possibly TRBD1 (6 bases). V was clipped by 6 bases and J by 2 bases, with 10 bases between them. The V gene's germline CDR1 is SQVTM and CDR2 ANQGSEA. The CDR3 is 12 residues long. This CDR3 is CSVNRDNTEAFF. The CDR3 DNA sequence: TGCAGCGTCAACAGGGATAACACTGAAGCTTTCTTT.

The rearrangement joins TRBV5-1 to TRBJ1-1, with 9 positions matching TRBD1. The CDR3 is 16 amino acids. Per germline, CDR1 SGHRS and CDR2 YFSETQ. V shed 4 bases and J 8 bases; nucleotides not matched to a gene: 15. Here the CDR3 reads CASSDDYRDRVSEAFF. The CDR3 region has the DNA TGCGCCAGCAGCGATGATTACCGGGACAGGGTATCCGAAGCTTTCTTT.

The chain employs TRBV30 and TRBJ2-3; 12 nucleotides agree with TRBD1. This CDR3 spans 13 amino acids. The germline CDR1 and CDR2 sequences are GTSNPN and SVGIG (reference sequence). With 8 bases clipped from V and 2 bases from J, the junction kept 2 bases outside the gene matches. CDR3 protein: CARDRGLTDTQYF. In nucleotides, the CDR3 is TGTGCCCGGGACAGGGGGCTCACAGATACGCAGTATTTT.

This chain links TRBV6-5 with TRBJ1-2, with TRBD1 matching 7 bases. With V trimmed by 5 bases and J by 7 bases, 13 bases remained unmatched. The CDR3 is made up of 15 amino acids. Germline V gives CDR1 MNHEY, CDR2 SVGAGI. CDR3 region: CASSILQTGYSGYTF. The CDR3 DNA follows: TGTGCCAGCAGTATCCTGCAGACAGGGTATAGTGGCTACACCTTC.

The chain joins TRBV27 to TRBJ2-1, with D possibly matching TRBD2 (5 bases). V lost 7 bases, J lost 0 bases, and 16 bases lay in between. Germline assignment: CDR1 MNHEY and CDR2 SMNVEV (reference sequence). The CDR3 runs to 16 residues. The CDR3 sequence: CASTPRDGSSYNEQFF. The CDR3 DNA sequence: TGTGCCAGCACCCCCCGGGATGGAAGCTCCTACAATGAGCAGTTCTTC.

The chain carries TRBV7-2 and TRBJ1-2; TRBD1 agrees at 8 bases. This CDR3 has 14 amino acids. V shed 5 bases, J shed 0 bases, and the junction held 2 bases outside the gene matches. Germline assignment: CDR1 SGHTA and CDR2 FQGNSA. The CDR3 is CASSPTGANYGYTF. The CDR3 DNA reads TGTGCCAGCAGCCCGACAGGGGCTAACTATGGCTACACCTTC.

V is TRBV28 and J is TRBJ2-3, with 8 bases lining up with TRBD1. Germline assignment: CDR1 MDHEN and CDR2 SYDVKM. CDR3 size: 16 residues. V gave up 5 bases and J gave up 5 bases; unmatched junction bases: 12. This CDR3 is CASSISRTGKGDTQYF. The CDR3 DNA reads TGTGCCAGCAGTATATCCAGGACAGGGAAGGGAGATACGCAGTATTTT.

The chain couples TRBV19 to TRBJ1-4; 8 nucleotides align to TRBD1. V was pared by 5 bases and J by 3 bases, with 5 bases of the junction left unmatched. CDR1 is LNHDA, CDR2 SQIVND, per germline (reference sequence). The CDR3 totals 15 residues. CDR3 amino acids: CASSPGGASNEKLFF. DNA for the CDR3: TGTGCCAGTAGTCCAGGGGGCGCGTCTAATGAAAAACTGTTTTTT.

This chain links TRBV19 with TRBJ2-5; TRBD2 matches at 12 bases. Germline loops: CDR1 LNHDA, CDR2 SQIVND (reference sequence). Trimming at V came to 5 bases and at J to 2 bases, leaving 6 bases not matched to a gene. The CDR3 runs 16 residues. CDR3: CASSVRLAGVQETQYF. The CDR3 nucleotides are TGTGCCAGTAGTGTCCGACTAGCGGGGGTGCAAGAGACCCAGTACTTC.

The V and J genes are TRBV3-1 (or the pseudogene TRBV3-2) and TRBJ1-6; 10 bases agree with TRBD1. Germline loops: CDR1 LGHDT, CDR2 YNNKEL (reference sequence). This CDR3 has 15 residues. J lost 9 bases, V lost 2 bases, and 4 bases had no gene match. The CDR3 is CASSQTGTGVSPLHF. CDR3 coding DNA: TGTGCCAGCAGCCAAACCGGGACAGGGGTTTCACCCCTCCACTTT.

The CDR3 reads CASSFTGKDAGELFF. The CDR3 DNA follows: TGCGCCAGCAGCTTTACAGGGAAAGATGCCGGGGAGCTGTTTTTT. This chain connects TRBV5-1 to TRBJ2-2; D is possibly TRBD1 (6 bases). The V end was cut by 2 bases, the J end by 6 bases, with 14 bases between. Per germline, CDR1 SGHRS and CDR2 YFSETQ. The length of the CDR3 is 15 residues.

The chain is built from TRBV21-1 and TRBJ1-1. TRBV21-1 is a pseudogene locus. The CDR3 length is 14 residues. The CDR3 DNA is TGTGCCAGCAGCAAAGGAGTCATGAACACTGAAGCTTTCTTT. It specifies CASSKGVMNTEAFF.

The chain's CDR3 is CASSFAGTGPNEQFF. The CDR3 coding sequence is TGCGCCAGCAGTTTTGCCGGGACAGGTCCCAATGAGCAGTTCTTC. The chain combines TRBV5-1 with TRBJ2-1; 8 bases map to TRBD1. Germline CDR1 is SGHRS and CDR2 is YFSETQ. CDR3 length equals 15 residues. The V segment lost 5 bases and the J segment 6 bases; nucleotides outside the gene matches: 10.

The CDR3 nucleotides read TGTGCCAGTAGTATGGACAGGGGGCGAGAGACCCAGTACTTC. This encodes CASSMDRGRETQYF. V gene TRBV19 combines with J gene TRBJ2-5, with 11 bases matching TRBD1. The CDR3 is 14 amino acids. CDR1 and CDR2 (germline): LNHDA, SQIVND (reference sequence). V dropped 3 bases and J dropped 4; count of bases not matched to a gene: 1. The full variable domain, in which reference TRBV19 and TRBJ2-5 provide the parts outside the CDR3, is DGGITQSPKYLFRKEGQNVTLSCEQNLNHDAMYWYRQDPGQGLRLIYYSQIVNDFQKGDIAEGYSVSREKKESFPLTVTSAQKNPTAFYLCASSMDRGRETQYFGPGTRLLVL.